What follows describes a single T cell receptor (beta chain). The antigen is unknown. V gave up 3 bases and J gave up 8 bases, with 14 bases separating them. The CDR3 spans 15 residues. TCRdb re-called the reads with MiXCR, one entry per CDR3 protein. The sample lists tens of thousands of distinct CDR3 sequences, 33% seen once, with about two thirds in the top ten. The entry originates in a study of T cell repertoires in cytomegalovirus infection. Whole-study context: It can be stated that public TCR beta signatures indicated CMV infection as well as a matching HLA type.

Study outcomes and limitations: Clonotypes of TCR beta that were HLA-C-restricted and CMV-specific dominated the ex vivo response. Frequencies of public TCR beta families were cumulated, and this identified carriers of CMV plus the relevant HLA.

This sequence originates from a human donor in good health (CMV status not recorded). Some clones in this sample may be carry-over from other donors' samples. The rearrangement uses TRBV12-3 or TRBV12-4 and TRBJ1-6, with D possibly being TRBD1 (6 bases). The specimen sequenced was PBMCs, sequenced either directly or after in vitro stimulation (not recorded which). The CDR3 reads CASSFARGYDSPLHF. In nucleotides, the CDR3 is TGTGCCAGCAGTTTTGCCAGGGGTTATGATTCACCCCTCCACTTT.